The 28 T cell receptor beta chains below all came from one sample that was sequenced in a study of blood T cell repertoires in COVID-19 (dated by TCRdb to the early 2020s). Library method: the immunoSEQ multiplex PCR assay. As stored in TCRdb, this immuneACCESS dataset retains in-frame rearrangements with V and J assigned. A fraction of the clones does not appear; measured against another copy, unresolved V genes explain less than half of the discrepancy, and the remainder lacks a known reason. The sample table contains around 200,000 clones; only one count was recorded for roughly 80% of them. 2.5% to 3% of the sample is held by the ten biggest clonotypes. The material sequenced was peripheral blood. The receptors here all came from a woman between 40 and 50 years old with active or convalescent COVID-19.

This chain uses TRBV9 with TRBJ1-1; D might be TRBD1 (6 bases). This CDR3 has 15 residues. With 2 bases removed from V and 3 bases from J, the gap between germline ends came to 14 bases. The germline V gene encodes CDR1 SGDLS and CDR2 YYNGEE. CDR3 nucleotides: TGTGCCAGCAGCGTCGGGAAGGGGGTGGACACTGAAGCTTTCTTT. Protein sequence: CASSVGKGVDTEAFF.

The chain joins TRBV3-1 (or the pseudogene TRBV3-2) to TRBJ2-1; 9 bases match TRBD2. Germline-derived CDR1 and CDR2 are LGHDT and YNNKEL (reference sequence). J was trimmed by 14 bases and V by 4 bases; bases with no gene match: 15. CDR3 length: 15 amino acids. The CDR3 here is CASSPIAGDVAPEFF. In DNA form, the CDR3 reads TGTGCCAGCAGCCCAATAGCGGGAGACGTCGCCCCTGAGTTCTTC.

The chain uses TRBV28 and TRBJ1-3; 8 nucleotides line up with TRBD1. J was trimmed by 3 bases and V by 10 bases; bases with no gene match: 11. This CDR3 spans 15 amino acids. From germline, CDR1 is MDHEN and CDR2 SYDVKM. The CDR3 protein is CATYSRGRGGNTIYF. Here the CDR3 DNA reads TGTGCCACCTATTCCAGGGGGCGCGGTGGAAACACCATATATTTT.

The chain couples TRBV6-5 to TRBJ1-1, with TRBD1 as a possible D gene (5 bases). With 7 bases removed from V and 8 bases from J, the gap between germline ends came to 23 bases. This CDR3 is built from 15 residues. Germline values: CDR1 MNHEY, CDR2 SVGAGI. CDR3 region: CASTLPGGTGSEAFF. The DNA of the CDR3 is TGTGCCAGCACCCTACCTGGGGGGACTGGCTCCGAAGCTTTCTTT.

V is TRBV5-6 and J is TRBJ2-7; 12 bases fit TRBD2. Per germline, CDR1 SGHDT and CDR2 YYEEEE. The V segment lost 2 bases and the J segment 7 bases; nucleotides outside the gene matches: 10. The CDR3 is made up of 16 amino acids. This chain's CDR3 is CASSFTRLAGVGEQYF. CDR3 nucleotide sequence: TGTGCCAGCAGCTTCACCCGACTAGCGGGAGTCGGAGAGCAGTACTTC.

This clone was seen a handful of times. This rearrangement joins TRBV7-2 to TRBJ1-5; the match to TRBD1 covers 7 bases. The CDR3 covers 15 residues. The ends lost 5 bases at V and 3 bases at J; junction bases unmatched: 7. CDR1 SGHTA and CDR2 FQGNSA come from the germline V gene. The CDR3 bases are TGTGCCAGCAGCGACGGACAGGTGATCAATCAGCCCCAGCATTTT. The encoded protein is CASSDGQVINQPQHF. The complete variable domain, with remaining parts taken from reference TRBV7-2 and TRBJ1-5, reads GAGVSQSPSNKVTEKGKDVELRCDPISGHTALYWYRQSLGQGLEFLIYFQGNSAPDKSGLPSDRFSAERTGGSVSTLTIQRTQQEDSAVYLCASSDGQVINQPQHFGDGTRLSIL.

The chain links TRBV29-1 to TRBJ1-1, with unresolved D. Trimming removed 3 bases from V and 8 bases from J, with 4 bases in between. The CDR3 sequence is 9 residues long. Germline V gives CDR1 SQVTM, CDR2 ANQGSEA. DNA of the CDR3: TGCAGCGTTGACAGAGAAGCTTTCTTT. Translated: CSVDREAFF. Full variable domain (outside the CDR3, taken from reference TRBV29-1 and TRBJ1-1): SAVISQKPSRDICQRGTSLTIQCQVDSQVTMMFWYRQQPGQSLTLIATANQGSEATYESGFVIDKFPISRPNLTFSTLTVSNMSPEDSSIYLCSVDREAFFGQGTRLTVV.

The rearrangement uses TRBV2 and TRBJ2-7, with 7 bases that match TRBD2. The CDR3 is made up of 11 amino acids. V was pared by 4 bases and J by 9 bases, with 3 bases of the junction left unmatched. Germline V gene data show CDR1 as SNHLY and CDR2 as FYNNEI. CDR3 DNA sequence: TGTGCCAGCAGTGCCGGGGGGAGGCAGTACTTC. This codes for CASSAGGRQYF.

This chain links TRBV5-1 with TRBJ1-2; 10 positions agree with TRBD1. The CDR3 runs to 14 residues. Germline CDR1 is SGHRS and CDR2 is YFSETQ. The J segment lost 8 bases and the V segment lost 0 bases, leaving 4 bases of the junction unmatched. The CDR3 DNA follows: TGCGCCAGCAGCTTGGGACAGGGGGCGCCCGGCTACACCTTC. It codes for CASSLGQGAPGYTF.

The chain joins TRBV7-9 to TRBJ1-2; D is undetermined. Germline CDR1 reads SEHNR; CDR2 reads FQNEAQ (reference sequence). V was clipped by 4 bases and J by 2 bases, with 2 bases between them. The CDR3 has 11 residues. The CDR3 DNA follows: TGTGCCAGCAGCTCAAACTATGGCTACACCTTC. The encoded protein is CASSSNYGYTF.

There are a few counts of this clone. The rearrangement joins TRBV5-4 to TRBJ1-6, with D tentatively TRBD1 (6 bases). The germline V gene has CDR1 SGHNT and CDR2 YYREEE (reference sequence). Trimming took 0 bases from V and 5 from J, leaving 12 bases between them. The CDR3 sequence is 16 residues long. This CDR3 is CASSLAEAGDNSPLHF. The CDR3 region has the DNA TGTGCCAGCAGCTTGGCTGAAGCAGGGGATAATTCACCCCTCCACTTT.

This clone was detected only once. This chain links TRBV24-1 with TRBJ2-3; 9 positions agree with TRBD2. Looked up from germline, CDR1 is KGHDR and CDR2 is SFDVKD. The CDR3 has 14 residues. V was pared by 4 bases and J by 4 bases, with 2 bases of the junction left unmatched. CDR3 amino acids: CATSDLAGADTQYF. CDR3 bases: TGTGCCACCAGTGACTTAGCGGGAGCAGATACGCAGTATTTT.

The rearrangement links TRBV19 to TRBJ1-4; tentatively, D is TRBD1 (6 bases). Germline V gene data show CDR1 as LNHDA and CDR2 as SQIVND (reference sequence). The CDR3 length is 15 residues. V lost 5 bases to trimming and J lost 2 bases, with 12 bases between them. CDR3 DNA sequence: TGTGCCAGTAGTCCCCGACAGGCTACTAATGAAAAACTGTTTTTT. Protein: CASSPRQATNEKLFF.

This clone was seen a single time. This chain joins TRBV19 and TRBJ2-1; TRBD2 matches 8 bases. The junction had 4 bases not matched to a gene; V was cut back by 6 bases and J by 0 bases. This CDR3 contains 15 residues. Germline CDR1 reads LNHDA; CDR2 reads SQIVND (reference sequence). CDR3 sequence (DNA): TGTGCCAGTAGGGCCGGGACTAGCTCCTACAATGAGCAGTTCTTC. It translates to CASRAGTSSYNEQFF.

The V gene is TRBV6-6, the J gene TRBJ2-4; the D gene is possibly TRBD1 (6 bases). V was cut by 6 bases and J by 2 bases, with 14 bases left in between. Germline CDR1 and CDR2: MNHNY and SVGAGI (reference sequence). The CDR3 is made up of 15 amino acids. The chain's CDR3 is CASSLIQGPKNIQYF. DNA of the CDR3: TGTGCCAGCAGCCTCATACAGGGCCCCAAAAACATTCAGTACTTC.

In nucleotides, the CDR3 is TGTGCCAGCAGTCCCCGACTAGCGGGGGTTTCTAGCACAGATACGCAGTATTTT. This gives the protein CASSPRLAGVSSTDTQYF. The J gene is TRBJ2-3, the V gene TRBV6-2 or TRBV6-3, with TRBD2 matching over 12 bases. Germline loops: CDR1 MNHEY, CDR2 SVGEGT. This CDR3 has 18 amino acids. Trimming cost V 5 bases and J 0 bases; bases outside gene matches: 9.

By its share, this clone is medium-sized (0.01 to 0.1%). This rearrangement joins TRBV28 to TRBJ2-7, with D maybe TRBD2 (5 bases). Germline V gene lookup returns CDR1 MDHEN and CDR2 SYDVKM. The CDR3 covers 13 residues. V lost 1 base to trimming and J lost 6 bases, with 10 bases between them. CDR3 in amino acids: CASSLFDGSEQYF. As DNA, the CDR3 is TGTGCCAGCAGTTTATTCGATGGGAGCGAGCAGTACTTC. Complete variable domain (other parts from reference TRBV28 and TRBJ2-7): DVKVTQSSRYLVKRTGEKVFLECVQDMDHENMFWYRQDPGLGLRLIYFSYDVKMKEKGDIPEGYSVSREKKERFSLILESASTNQTSMYLCASSLFDGSEQYFGPGTRLTVT.

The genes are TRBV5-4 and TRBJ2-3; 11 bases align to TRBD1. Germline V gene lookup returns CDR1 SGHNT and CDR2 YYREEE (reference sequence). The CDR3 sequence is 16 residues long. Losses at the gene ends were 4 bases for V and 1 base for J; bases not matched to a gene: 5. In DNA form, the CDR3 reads TGTGCCAGCAGCCGCGGACAGGGGGCGCGCACAGATACGCAGTATTTT. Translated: CASSRGQGARTDTQYF.

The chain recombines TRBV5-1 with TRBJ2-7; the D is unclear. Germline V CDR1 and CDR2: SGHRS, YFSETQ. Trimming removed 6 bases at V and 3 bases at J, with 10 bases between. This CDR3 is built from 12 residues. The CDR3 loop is CASNGGSYEQYF. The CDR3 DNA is TGCGCCAGCAATGGCGGTAGCTACGAGCAGTACTTC.

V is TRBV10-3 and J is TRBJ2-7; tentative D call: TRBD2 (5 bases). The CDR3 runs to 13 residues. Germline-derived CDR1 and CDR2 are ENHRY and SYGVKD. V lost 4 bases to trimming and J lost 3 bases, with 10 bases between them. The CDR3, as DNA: TGTGCCATCAGTGTAGGACGGGACTACGAGCAGTACTTC. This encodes CAISVGRDYEQYF.

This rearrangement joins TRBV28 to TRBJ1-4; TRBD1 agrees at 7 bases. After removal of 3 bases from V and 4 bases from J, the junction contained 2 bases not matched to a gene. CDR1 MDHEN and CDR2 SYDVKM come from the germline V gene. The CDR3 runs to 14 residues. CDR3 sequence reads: CASSLAGGNEKLFF. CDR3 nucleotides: TGTGCCAGCAGTTTGGCAGGGGGTAATGAAAAACTGTTTTTT.

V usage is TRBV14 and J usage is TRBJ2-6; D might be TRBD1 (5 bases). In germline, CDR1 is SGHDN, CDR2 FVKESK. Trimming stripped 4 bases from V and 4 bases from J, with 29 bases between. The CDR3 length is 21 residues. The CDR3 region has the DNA TGTGCCAGCAGCCCCCAAGGGGCAGGGCAGGCCTTCTTCGCCGGGGCCAACGTCCTGACTTTC. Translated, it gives CASSPQGAGQAFFAGANVLTF.

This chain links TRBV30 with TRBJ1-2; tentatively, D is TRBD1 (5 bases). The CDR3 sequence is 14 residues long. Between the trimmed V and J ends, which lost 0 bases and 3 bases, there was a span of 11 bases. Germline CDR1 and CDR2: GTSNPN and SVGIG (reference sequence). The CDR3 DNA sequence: TGTGCCTGGAGTGTGCCGGGGGTACACTATGGCTACACCTTC. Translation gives CAWSVPGVHYGYTF.

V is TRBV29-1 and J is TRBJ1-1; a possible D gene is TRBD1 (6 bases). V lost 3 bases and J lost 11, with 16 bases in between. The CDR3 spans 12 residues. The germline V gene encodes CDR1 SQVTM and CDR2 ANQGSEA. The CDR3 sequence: CSVDFRGRRAFF. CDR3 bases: TGCAGCGTTGATTTCAGGGGAAGGCGGGCTTTCTTT.

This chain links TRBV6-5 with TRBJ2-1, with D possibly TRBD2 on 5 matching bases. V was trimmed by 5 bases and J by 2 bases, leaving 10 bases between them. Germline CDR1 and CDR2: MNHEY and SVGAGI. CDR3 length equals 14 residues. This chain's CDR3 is CASSPSGTYNEQFF. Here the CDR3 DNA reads TGTGCCAGCAGTCCGAGCGGAACCTACAATGAGCAGTTCTTC.

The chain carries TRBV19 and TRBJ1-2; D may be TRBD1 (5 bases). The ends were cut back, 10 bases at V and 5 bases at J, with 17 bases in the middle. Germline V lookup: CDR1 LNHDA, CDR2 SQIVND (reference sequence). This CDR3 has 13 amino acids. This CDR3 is CATLSPGAYGYTF. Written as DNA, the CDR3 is TGTGCCACCCTGTCTCCTGGGGCTTATGGCTACACCTTC.

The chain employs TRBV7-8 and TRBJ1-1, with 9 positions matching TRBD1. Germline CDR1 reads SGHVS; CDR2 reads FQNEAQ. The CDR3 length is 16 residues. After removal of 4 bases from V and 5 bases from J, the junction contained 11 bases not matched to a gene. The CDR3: CASSWKQGQGDTEAFF. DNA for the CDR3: TGTGCCAGCAGCTGGAAACAGGGACAGGGAGATACTGAAGCTTTCTTT.

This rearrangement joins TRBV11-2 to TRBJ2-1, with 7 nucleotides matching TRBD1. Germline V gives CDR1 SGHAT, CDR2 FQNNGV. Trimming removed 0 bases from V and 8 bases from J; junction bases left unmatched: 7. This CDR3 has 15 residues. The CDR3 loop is CASSLDPEQGHEQFF. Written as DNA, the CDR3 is TGTGCCAGCAGCTTAGATCCGGAACAGGGGCATGAGCAGTTCTTC.